The table lists the clone carrying this T cell receptor (beta chain) with a count of one. This specimen comes from a study of response to subunit inactivated influenza vaccine. MiXCR, run by TCRdb on the RT-PCR reads, gives a single entry per CDR3 protein. The sample holds 400,000 to 650,000 distinct CDR3 sequences, approximately 7.7% seen once. This clonotype was sampled from a man aged 45-69 years who received an inactivated influenza vaccine. Sample: PBMCs from blood, taken around 25 months after vaccination.

The CDR3 DNA follows: TGTGCCAGTAGTTACGCAGGACAGGTAGCCAAAAACATTCAGTACTTC. This sequence encodes CASSYAGQVAKNIQYF. The chain uses TRBV19 and TRBJ2-4; TRBD1 agrees at 7 bases. Germline lookup yields CDR1 LNHDA and CDR2 SQIVND (reference sequence). This CDR3 has 16 residues. The V and J ends lost 5 bases and 0 bases, in that order; junction bases with no gene match: 7.